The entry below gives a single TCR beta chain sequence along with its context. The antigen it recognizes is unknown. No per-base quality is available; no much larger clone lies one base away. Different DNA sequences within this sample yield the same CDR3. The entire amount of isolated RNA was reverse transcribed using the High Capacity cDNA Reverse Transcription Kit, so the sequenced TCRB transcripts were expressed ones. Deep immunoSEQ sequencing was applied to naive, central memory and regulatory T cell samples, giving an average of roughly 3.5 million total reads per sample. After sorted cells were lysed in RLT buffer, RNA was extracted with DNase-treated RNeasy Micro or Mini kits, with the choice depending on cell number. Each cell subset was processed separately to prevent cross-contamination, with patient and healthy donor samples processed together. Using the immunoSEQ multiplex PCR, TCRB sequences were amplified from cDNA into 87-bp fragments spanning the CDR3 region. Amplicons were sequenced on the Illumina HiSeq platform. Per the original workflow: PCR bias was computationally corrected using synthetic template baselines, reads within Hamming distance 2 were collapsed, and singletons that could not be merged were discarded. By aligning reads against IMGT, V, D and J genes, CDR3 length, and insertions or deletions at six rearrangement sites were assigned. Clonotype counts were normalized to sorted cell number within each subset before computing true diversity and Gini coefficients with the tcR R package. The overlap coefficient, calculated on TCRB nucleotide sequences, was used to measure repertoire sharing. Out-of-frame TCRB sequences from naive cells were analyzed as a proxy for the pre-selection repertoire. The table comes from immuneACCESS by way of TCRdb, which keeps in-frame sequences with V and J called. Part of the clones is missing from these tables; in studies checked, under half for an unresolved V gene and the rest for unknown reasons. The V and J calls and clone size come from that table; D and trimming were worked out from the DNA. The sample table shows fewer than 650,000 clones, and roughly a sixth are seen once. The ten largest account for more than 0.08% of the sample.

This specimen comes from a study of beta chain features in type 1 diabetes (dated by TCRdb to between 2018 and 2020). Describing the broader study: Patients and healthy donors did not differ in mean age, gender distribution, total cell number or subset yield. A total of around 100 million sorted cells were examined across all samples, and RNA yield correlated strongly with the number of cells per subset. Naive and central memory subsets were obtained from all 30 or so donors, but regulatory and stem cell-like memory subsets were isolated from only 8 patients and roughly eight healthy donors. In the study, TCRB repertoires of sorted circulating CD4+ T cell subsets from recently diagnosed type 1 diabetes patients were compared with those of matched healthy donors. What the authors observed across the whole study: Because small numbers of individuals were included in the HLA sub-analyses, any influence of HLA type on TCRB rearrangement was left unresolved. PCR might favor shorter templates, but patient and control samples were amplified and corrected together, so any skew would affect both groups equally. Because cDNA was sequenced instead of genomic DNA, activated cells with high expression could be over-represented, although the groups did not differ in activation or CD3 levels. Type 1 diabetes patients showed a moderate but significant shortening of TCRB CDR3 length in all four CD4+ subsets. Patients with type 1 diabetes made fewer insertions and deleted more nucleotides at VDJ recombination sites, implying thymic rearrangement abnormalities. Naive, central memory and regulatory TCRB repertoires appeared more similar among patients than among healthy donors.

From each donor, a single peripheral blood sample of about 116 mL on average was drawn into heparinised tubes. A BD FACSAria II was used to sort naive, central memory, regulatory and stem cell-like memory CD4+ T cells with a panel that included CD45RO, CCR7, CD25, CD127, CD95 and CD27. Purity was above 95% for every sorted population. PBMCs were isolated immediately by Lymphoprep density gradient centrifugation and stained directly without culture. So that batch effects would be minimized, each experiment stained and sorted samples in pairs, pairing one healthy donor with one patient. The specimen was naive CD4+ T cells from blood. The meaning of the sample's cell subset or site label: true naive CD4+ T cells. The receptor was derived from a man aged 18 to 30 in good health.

The DNA sequence is given as TGTGCCAGCAGCTTAGTGTACGAGCAGTACTTC. The translation is CASSLVYEQYF. The chain joins TRBV7-9 to TRBJ2-7, with the identity of the D gene unclear. CDR1 SEHNR and CDR2 FQNEAQ were looked up in the germline V gene (reference sequence). Cut back by 1 base and 4 bases, the V and J ends lie 2 bases apart. The CDR3 sequence holds 11 residues, the cysteine and phenylalanine included. Only the CDR3 DNA stays, 33 bases, in frame from base 1.